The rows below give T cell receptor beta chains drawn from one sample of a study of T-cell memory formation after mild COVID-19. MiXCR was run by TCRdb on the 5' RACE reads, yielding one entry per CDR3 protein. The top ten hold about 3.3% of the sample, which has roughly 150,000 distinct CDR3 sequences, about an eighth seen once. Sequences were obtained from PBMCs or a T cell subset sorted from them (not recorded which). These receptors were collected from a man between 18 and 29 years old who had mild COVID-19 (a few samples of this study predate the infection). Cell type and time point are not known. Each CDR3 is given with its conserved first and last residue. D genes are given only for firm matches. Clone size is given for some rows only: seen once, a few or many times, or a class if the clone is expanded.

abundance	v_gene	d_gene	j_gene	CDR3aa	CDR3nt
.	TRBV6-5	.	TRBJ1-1	CASSFQSGDTEAFF	TGTGCCAGCAGTTTCCAGTCGGGGGACACTGAAGCTTTCTTT
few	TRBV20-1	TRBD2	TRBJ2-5	CSARGTSGKQETQYF	TGCAGTGCTAGGGGAACTAGCGGAAAACAAGAGACCCAGTACTTC
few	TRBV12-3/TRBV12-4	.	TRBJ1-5	CASSFSPGGQPQHF	TGTGCCAGCAGTTTTTCCCCGGGTGGTCAGCCCCAGCATTTT
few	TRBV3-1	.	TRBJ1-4	CASSLGGFDEKLFF	TGTGCCAGCAGCCTGGGAGGATTTGATGAAAAACTGTTTTTT
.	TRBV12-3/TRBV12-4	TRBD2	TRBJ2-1	CASSSQGGGYNEQFF	TGTGCCAGCAGTTCGCAGGGCGGGGGCTACAATGAGCAGTTCTTC
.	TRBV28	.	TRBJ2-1	CASRAGLNEQFF	TGTGCCAGCAGGGCCGGCCTTAATGAGCAGTTCTTC
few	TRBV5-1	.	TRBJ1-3	CASSLQGTSGNTIYF	TGCGCCAGCAGCTTGCAGGGGACCTCTGGAAACACCATATATTTT
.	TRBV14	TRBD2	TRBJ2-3	CASSHIRLAGRSDTQYF	TGTGCCAGCAGCCACATACGACTAGCGGGGAGGTCAGATACGCAGTATTTT
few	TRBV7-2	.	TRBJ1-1	CASSLRAGLGTEAFF	TGTGCCAGCAGCTTAAGGGCCGGCTTGGGGACTGAAGCTTTCTTT
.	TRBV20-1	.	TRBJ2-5	CSASRGGWEETQYF	TGCAGTGCTTCCAGGGGTGGTTGGGAAGAGACCCAGTACTTC
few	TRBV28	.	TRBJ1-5	CASSLAGTPGGSNQPQHF	TGTGCCAGCAGTTTGGCCGGGACCCCCGGGGGTAGCAATCAGCCCCAGCATTTT
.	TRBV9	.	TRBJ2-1	CASSSSSATEQFF	TGTGCCAGCAGCTCCTCCTCGGCTACAGAGCAGTTCTTC
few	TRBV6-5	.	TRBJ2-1	CASSPYGGREQFF	TGTGCCAGCAGTCCCTATGGGGGGCGAGAGCAGTTCTTC
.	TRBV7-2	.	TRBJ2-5	CASSRQSVQYF	TGTGCCAGCAGCCGTCAGTCGGTCCAGTACTTC
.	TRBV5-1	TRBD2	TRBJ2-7	CASSGGGTSYEQYF	TGCGCCAGCAGCGGGGGAGGGACGTCCTACGAGCAGTACTTC
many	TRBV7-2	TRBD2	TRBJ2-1	CASSRNGGRGYDEQFF	TGTGCCAGCAGCCGTAACGGGGGGAGAGGGTATGATGAGCAGTTCTTC
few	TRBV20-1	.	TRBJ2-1	CSARSQGNEQFF	TGCAGTGCTAGATCGCAGGGGAATGAGCAGTTCTTC
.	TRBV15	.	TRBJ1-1	CATSGKWGTLSTEAFF	TGTGCCACCAGCGGAAAGTGGGGGACGTTAAGCACTGAAGCTTTCTTT
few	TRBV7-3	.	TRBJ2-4	CASSQHGDRDIQYF	TGTGCCAGCAGCCAACACGGGGATCGTGACATTCAGTACTTC
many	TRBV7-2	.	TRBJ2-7	CASSNNGVGYEQYF	TGTGCCAGCAGCAACAATGGGGTCGGCTACGAGCAGTACTTC
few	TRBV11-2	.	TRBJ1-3	CASSATGPGNTIYF	TGTGCCAGCAGCGCAACCGGGCCAGGAAACACCATATATTTT
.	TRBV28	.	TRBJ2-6	CASRPQSLPGANVLTF	TGTGCCAGCAGGCCCCAGTCCCTCCCTGGGGCCAACGTCCTGACTTTC
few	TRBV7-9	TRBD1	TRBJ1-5	CASSPTTPRDRETNQPQHF	TGTGCCAGCAGCCCAACGACACCCCGGGACAGGGAGACCAATCAGCCCCAGCATTTT
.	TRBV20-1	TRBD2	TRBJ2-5	CSANPGTSGGYQETQYF	TGCAGTGCTAATCCCGGGACTAGCGGGGGCTACCAAGAGACCCAGTACTTC
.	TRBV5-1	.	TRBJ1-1	CASSLAGGMNTEAFF	TGCGCCAGCAGCTTGGCCGGGGGTATGAACACTGAAGCTTTCTTT
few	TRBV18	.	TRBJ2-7	CASSPGAAYEQYF	TGTGCCAGCTCACCCGGGGCGGCCTACGAGCAGTACTTC
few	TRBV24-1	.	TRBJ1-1	CATSDHFEAFF	TGTGCCACCAGTGATCATTTTGAAGCTTTCTTT
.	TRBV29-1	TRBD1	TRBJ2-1	CSGRDREYNEQFF	TGCAGCGGAAGGGACAGGGAATACAATGAGCAGTTCTTC
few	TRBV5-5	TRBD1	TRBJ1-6	CASSRRGDSPLHF	TGTGCCAGCTCCCGCAGGGGGGATTCACCCCTCCACTTT
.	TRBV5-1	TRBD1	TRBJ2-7	CASSLRTGGSYEQYF	TGCGCCAGCAGCCTTCGGACAGGGGGCTCCTACGAGCAGTACTTC
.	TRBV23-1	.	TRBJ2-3	CASMRGDTQYF	TGCGCCAGCATGCGGGGAGATACGCAGTATTTT
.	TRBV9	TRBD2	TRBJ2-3	CASSSKTSGGPDTQYF	TGTGCCAGCAGCTCGAAGACTAGCGGGGGGCCAGATACGCAGTATTTT
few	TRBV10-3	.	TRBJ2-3	CATGTDTDTQYF	TGTGCCACAGGGACTGACACAGATACGCAGTATTTT
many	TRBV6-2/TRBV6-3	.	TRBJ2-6	CASFQGSGANVLTF	TGTGCCAGCTTCCAGGGCTCTGGGGCCAACGTCCTGACTTTC
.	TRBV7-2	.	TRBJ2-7	CASSLQGPYEQYF	TGTGCCAGCAGCCTTCAGGGCCCTTACGAGCAGTACTTC
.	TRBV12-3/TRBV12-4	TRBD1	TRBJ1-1	CASRRQGQAFF	TGTGCCAGCAGGCGACAGGGGCAAGCTTTCTTT
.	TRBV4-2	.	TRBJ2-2	CASSQDRLTGELFF	TGTGCCAGCAGCCAAGATAGGTTAACCGGGGAGCTGTTTTTT
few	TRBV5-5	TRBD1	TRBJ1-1	CASSPDGQGSMNTEAFF	TGTGCCAGCAGCCCCGATGGACAGGGAAGCATGAACACTGAAGCTTTCTTT
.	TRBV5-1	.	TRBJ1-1	CASSLDSTNTEAFF	TGCGCCAGCAGCTTGGACTCAACGAACACTGAAGCTTTCTTT
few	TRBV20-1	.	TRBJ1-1	CSASGSTTEAFF	TGCAGTGCTAGTGGTTCGACCACTGAAGCTTTCTTT
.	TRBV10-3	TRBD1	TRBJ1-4	CATKTGDREKLFF	TGTGCCACCAAGACAGGGGACCGTGAAAAACTGTTTTTT
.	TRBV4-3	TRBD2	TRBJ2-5	CASSFHPGTSVTQYF	TGCGCCAGCAGCTTTCACCCCGGGACTAGCGTGACCCAGTACTTC
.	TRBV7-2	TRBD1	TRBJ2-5	CASSLVVGTGYETQYF	TGTGCCAGCAGCTTAGTCGTCGGGACAGGGTATGAGACCCAGTACTTC
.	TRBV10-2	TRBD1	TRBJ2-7	CASSPGQALRGQYF	TGCGCCAGCAGCCCGGGACAGGCTCTTAGGGGGCAGTACTTC
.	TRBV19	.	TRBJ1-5	CASSKGNQPQHF	TGTGCCAGTAGTAAGGGCAATCAGCCCCAGCATTTT
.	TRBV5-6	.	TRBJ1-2	CASSLMAGGGYTF	TGTGCCAGCAGCTTGATGGCCGGGGGCGGCTACACCTTC
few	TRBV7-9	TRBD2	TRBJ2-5	CASSLAVAETQYF	TGTGCCAGCAGCCTAGCGGTTGCAGAGACCCAGTACTTC
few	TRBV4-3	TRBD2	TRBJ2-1	CASSQTLAYNEQFF	TGCGCCAGCAGCCAGACACTAGCGTACAATGAGCAGTTCTTC
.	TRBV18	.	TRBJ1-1	CASSVEEGTEAFF	TGTGCCAGCTCGGTTGAAGAGGGCACTGAAGCTTTCTTT
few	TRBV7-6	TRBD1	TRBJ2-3	CASSTMDRGLGDTQYF	TGTGCCAGCAGCACTATGGACAGGGGACTGGGAGATACGCAGTATTTT
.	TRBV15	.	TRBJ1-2	CATSSPPEVSGYTF	TGTGCCACCAGCAGTCCTCCAGAAGTAAGCGGCTACACCTTC
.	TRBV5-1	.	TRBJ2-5	CASSQTGDQETQYF	TGCGCCAGCAGCCAAACAGGCGACCAAGAGACCCAGTACTTC
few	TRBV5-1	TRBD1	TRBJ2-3	CASSSPGTGMGTDTQYF	TGCGCCAGCAGCAGTCCCGGGACAGGGATGGGGACAGATACGCAGTATTTT
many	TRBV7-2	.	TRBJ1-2	CASSLVINYGYTF	TGTGCCAGCAGCTTAGTGATTAACTATGGCTACACCTTC
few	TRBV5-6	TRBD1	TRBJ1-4	CASSWTGGTNEKLFF	TGTGCCAGCAGCTGGACAGGGGGCACTAATGAAAAACTGTTTTTT
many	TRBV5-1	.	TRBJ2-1	CASSLGLAKSNEQFF	TGCGCCAGCAGCTTGGGGCTAGCGAAGTCCAATGAGCAGTTCTTC
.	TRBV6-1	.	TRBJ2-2	CASSRSQTSGELFF	TGTGCCAGCAGTCGGTCCCAAACCAGCGGGGAGCTGTTTTTT